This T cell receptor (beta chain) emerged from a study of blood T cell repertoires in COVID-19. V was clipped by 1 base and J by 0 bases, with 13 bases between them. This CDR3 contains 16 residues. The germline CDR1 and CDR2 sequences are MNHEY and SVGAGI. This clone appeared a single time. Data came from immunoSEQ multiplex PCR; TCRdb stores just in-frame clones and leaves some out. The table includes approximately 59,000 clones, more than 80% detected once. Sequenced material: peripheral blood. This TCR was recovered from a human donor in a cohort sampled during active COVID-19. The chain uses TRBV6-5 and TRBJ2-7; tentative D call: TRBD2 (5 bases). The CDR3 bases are TGTGCCAGCAGTTACTGGACTTCCCATAGCTCCTACGAGCAGTACTTC. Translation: CASSYWTSHSSYEQYF.